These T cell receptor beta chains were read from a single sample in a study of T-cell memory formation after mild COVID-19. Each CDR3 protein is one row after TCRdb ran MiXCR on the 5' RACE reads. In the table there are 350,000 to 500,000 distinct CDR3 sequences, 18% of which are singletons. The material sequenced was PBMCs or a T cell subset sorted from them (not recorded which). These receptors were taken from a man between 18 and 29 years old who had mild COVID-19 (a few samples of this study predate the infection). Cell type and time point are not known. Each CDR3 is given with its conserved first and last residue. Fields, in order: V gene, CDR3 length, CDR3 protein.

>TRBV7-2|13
CASSFRVINEQYF
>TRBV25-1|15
CASSESEGPTDTQYF
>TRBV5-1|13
CASRPGLADEQFF
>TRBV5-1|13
CASSLDPGPHYTF
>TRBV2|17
CASSEGTPVGGANVLTF
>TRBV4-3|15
CASSQGHGGTEKLFF
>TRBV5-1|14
CASRAGPNTGELFF
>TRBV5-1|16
CASSFGRGASTDTQYF
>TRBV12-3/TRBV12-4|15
CASSSRAGTDTEAFF
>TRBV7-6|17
CASSLEAGQGDNQPQHF
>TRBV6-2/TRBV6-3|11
CASTLAGELFF
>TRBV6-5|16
CASSLISSYNGYGYTF
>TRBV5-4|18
CASSLRLRTGGRTGELFF
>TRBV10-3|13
CAIRGLIGETQYF
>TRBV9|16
CASSPRRGTGDEKLFF
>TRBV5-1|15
CASRPRGDNYNEQFF
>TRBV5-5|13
CASHRWGQETQYF
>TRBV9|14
CASSSRQVRDTQYF
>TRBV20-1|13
CSARGEANEKLFF
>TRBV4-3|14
CASSQEARTGVQYF
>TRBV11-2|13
CASRNTGYNEQFF
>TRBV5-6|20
CASSLTGAYPPGGSNQPQHF
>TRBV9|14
CASSIQDTNTEAFF
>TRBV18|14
CASSPPTTGGGYTF
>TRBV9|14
CASSGLSGTHEQFF
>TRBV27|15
CASSSTTGYGQPQHF
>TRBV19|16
CASTPDRTYSNQPQHF
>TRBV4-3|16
CASSQSLAGVGGEQFF
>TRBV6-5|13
CASSSTGVNIQYF
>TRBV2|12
CASSGYIETQYF
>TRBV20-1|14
CSARVTGATYEQYF
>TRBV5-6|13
CASSLGYQETQYF
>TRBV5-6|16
CASSLIPGSLIYEQYF
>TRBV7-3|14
CASSYTGSPDTQYF
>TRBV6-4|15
CASSVNTGSNYGYTF
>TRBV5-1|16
CASSLWGGGAADTQYF
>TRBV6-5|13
CASSWVQADTQYF
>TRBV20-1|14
CSAPGQGAWWTQYF
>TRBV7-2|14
CASRGQVGTDTQYF
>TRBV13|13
CASIDRYTGELFF
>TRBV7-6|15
CASSPGQGWNQPQHF
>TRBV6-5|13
CASSYTVTGELFF